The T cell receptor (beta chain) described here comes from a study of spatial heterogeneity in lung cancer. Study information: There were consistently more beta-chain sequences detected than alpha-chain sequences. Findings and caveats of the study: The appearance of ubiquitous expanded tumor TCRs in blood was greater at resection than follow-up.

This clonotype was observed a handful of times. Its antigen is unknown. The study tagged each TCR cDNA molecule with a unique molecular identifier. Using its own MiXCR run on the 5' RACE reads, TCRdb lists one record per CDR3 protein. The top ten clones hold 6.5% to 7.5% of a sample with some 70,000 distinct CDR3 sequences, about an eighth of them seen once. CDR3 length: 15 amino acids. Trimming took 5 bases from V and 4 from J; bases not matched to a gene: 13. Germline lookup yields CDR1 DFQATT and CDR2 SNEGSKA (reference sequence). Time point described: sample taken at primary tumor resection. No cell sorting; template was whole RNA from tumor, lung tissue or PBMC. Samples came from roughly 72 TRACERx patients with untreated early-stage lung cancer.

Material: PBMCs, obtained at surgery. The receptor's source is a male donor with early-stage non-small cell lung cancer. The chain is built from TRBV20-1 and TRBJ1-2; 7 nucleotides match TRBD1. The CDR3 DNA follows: TGCAGTGCTGACCGGTCAGGGGGTTTAGCCTATGGCTACACCTTC. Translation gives CSADRSGGLAYGYTF.